The 31 T cell receptor beta chains below were found in one sample sequenced in a study of regulatory T cells in long-lasting Graves disease. The time point: newly diagnosed GD, antithyroid drugs for less than 3 months. With RNA extracted from PBMCs as input, the TCR library was made. CDR3 regions were amplified by Arm-PCR using iRepertoire HTBI primers to build TCR beta libraries. TCRdb redid the calling of the multiplex PCR reads with MiXCR, one entry per CDR3 protein. The table has just over 600,000 distinct CDR3 sequences, roughly 15% seen once. This sample also belongs to another study, concerning T cells in Graves' hyperthyroidism and ophthalmopathy.

Specimen: peripheral blood mononuclear cells (PBMCs), collected at new diagnosis, from a patient treated with antithyroid drugs. These receptors originate from a woman under 40 with Graves disease.

Ten or more counts support this clonotype. The V and J genes are TRBV29-1 and TRBJ2-1, with D maybe TRBD2 (5 bases). Per germline, CDR1 SQVTM and CDR2 ANQGSEA. The CDR3 is 12 amino acids. Trimming stripped 2 bases from V and 8 bases from J, with 10 bases between. CDR3 region: CSVEWGVDEQFF. The CDR3 coding sequence is TGCAGCGTTGAATGGGGAGTGGATGAGCAGTTCTTC.

This clonotype was counted a few times. The chain recombines TRBV27 with TRBJ2-1; TRBD2 matches at 8 bases. The CDR3 length is 17 residues. V gave up 5 bases and J gave up 4 bases; unmatched junction bases: 13. CDR1 and CDR2 (germline): MNHEY, SMNVEV (reference sequence). CDR3 bases: TGTGCCAGCAGTCCCGGGATCAGGACTAGCTGGTACAATGAGCAGTTCTTC. It yields the protein CASSPGIRTSWYNEQFF.

This clonotype was detected many times. The genes are TRBV7-3 and TRBJ2-2; D unclear. This CDR3 is built from 17 residues. V lost 5 bases and J 2 bases, leaving 18 bases between the germline ends. CDR1 and CDR2 (germline): SGHTA, FQGTGA. The CDR3 here is CASSPLAATINTGELFF. CDR3 DNA: TGTGCCAGCAGCCCCCTCGCAGCGACGATTAACACCGGGGAGCTGTTTTTT.

The chain has TRBV6-2 or TRBV6-3 and TRBJ2-1; no clear D gene. Germline V gives CDR1 MNHEY, CDR2 SVGEGT. There are 12 residues in the CDR3. The V end lost 5 bases, the J end lost 11 bases, and 13 bases lay between the germline ends. For the CDR3, the DNA is TGTGCCAGCAGTGATGGAACGGTTAAGCAGTTCTTC. It translates to CASSDGTVKQFF.

The chain recombines TRBV7-8 with TRBJ1-1; D ambiguous. V lost 1 base to trimming and J lost 0 bases, with 15 bases between them. The CDR3 loop spans 17 amino acids. Germline lookup yields CDR1 SGHVS and CDR2 FQNEAQ. The CDR3 loop is CASSLESREILNTEAFF. DNA of the CDR3: TGTGCCAGCAGCTTAGAGTCGCGGGAGATTTTGAACACTGAAGCTTTCTTT.

A few counts support this clonotype. The chain combines TRBV20-1 with TRBJ2-2; TRBD2 agrees at 14 bases. This CDR3 has 15 residues. Germline trimming cut 6 bases from V and 6 bases from J; bases unmatched to any gene: 6. Germline CDR1 is DFQATT and CDR2 is SNEGSKA (reference sequence). CDR3 sequence reads: CSAGLAGGPSGELFF. CDR3 nucleotide sequence: TGCAGTGCCGGACTAGCGGGAGGACCCTCCGGGGAGCTGTTTTTT.

On this clonotype: Sequence at one end of the junction differs from germline and may be a read error. V and J are TRBV7-8 and TRBJ1-5, with TRBD1 identical over 8 bases. CDR1 SGHVS and CDR2 FQNEAQ come from the germline V gene. This CDR3 region has 15 residues. The CDR3 nucleotides are TGTGCCGGCAGTTACGACAGGGGAAGGGACCAGCCCCAGCATTTT. This codes for CAGSYDRGRDQPQHF.

The sample holds many counts of this clonotype. This chain uses TRBV2 with TRBJ2-1; perhaps TRBD2 as D (5 bases). This CDR3 comprises 13 residues. V was shortened by 8 bases and J by 7 bases, with 15 bases between the two germline ends. CDR1 is SNHLY, CDR2 FYNNEI, per germline. CDR3 residues: CASYSSGLNEQFF. CDR3 nucleotide sequence: TGTGCCAGCTACTCTTCGGGGTTGAATGAGCAGTTCTTC. Based on the CDR3 plus reference TRBV2 and TRBJ2-1, the full variable domain is EPEVTQTPSHQVTQMGQEVILRCVPISNHLYFYWYRQILGQKVEFLVSFYNNEISEKSEIFDDQFSVERPDGSNFTLKIRSTKLEDSAMYFCASYSSGLNEQFFGPGTRLTVL.

This clonotype appeared a few times. A single base separates this from a much larger clone, so it may be a read error. The rearrangement uses TRBV28 and TRBJ1-2; TRBD1 matches 7 bases. CDR1 is MDHEN, CDR2 SYDVKM, per germline. The CDR3 is 14 amino acids. The V gene end was trimmed by 10 bases and the J gene end by 1 base; junction bases not matched to a gene: 9. The CDR3 coding sequence is TGTGCCATCAGGGCAGGGGGGGTTAACTATGGCTACACCTTC. This encodes CAIRAGGVNYGYTF.

At least ten counts were recorded for this clonotype. The gene calls are TRBV19 and TRBJ1-2; D might be TRBD1 (5 bases). CDR3 size: 13 residues. CDR1 is LNHDA and CDR2 is SQIVND in the germline V gene (reference sequence). The V and J ends lost 5 bases and 8 bases respectively, with 15 bases between them. The DNA of the CDR3 is TGTGCCAGTAGTGTAACAGGAGCCGGCGGCTACACCTTC. Amino acid sequence: CASSVTGAGGYTF.

This clonotype was seen a handful of times. This chain links TRBV13 with TRBJ2-5; a weak D match, TRBD2 (5 bases). Trimming cost V 3 bases and J 5 bases, with 13 bases left between them. Germline V gene lookup returns CDR1 PRHDT and CDR2 FYEKMQ (reference sequence). This CDR3 spans 14 amino acids. CDR3 in DNA: TGTGCCAGCAGCTTTAGGGTATCGGGGGAGACCCAGTACTTC. Protein: CASSFRVSGETQYF.

This clonotype came up many times. V usage is TRBV28 and J usage is TRBJ1-3, with D uncertain. Germline lookup yields CDR1 MDHEN and CDR2 SYDVKM. The V end lost 7 bases, the J end lost 2 bases, and 12 bases lay between the germline ends. The CDR3 contains 14 residues. CDR3 nucleotide sequence: TGTGCCAGCAAAACGCCCGTCCCTGGAAACACCATATATTTT. It yields the protein CASKTPVPGNTIYF.

The sample holds many counts of this clonotype. The gene calls are TRBV28 and TRBJ1-1, with D maybe TRBD1 (5 bases). Trimming pared 6 bases from V and 5 bases from J, leaving 16 bases between. Looked up from germline, CDR1 is MDHEN and CDR2 is SYDVKM. This CDR3 has 14 residues. CDR3 nucleotides: TGTGCCAGCAGCACCTGGGGGACGCCGACTGAAGCTTTCTTT. Its protein product is CASSTWGTPTEAFF.

This clonotype was observed a handful of times. V and J are TRBV3-1 and TRBJ2-1; 10 nucleotides agree with TRBD2. Germline CDR1 LGHDT, CDR2 YNNKEL (reference sequence). J gave up 5 bases and V 6 bases, and 7 bases lay outside the gene matches. The CDR3 sequence is 15 residues long. The CDR3 reads CASRPTSGPNNEQFF. The CDR3 DNA reads TGTGCCAGCAGACCGACTAGCGGGCCAAACAATGAGCAGTTCTTC.

This rearrangement joins TRBV13 to TRBJ2-1; D not certain. The germline gives CDR1 PRHDT, CDR2 FYEKMQ (reference sequence). There are 13 residues in the CDR3. V was pared by 1 base and J by 10 bases, with 11 bases between. CDR3 loop: CASSLDEMGEQFF. The CDR3 nucleotides read TGTGCCAGCAGCTTAGACGAGATGGGGGAGCAGTTCTTC.

This chain uses TRBV6-2 or TRBV6-3 with TRBJ2-1; TRBD1 aligns across 9 bases. CDR1 MNHEY and CDR2 SVGEGT come from the germline V gene. The CDR3 totals 15 residues. V was clipped by 6 bases and J by 8 bases; unmatched bases: 11. The CDR3 region has the DNA TGTGCCAGCAGGTCATCGGGACAGGGAATCGATGAGCAGTTCTTC. Protein product: CASRSSGQGIDEQFF.

This clonotype was seen many times. The chain joins TRBV27 to TRBJ2-5; no definite D call. This CDR3 spans 15 amino acids. Germline loops: CDR1 MNHEY, CDR2 SMNVEV (reference sequence). V lost 0 bases to trimming and J lost 5 bases, with 13 bases between them. Here the CDR3 reads CASSLSGVGLETQYF. In DNA, the CDR3 is TGTGCCAGCAGTTTATCAGGAGTTGGGTTGGAGACCCAGTACTTC.

This chain links TRBV18 with TRBJ1-4; TRBD1 matches at 8 bases. Germline V gene sequence: CDR1 KGHSH, CDR2 LQKENI. The ends lost 3 bases at V and 6 bases at J; junction bases unmatched: 3. This CDR3 region has 14 residues. The DNA of the CDR3 is TGTGCCAGCTCACCGGGACAGGCGGATGAAAAACTGTTTTTT. Residues: CASSPGQADEKLFF.

This clonotype was seen ten or more times. The genes are TRBV20-1 and TRBJ1-1; D is ambiguous. Germline-derived CDR1 and CDR2 are DFQATT and SNEGSKA (reference sequence). V lost 5 bases, J lost 12 bases, and 10 bases lay in between. The CDR3 has 9 residues. Here the CDR3 reads CSARTPPFF. The CDR3 DNA reads as TGCAGTGCTCGGACCCCCCCTTTCTTT.

This clonotype was detected many times. This chain uses TRBV6-1 with TRBJ2-7, with D perhaps being TRBD1 or TRBD2 (5 bases each). Between the trimmed V and J ends, which lost 10 bases and 0 bases, there was a span of 10 bases. The CDR3 consists of 12 residues. Per the germline V gene, CDR1 is MNHNS and CDR2 is SASEGT. The CDR3 here is CAIRGSSYEQYF. In DNA form, the CDR3 reads TGTGCCATACGGGGCAGCTCCTACGAGCAGTACTTC.

This clonotype was found many times. The rearrangement uses TRBV28 and TRBJ2-1; D ambiguous. CDR1 is MDHEN and CDR2 is SYDVKM in the germline V gene. CDR3 length: 16 residues. The V and J ends lost 5 bases and 0 bases respectively, with 14 bases between them. In nucleotides, the CDR3 is TGTGCCAGCAGTAAACACAGTCCACGCTCCTACAATGAGCAGTTCTTC. Translating it yields CASSKHSPRSYNEQFF.

This clonotype was seen a few times. This sequence joins TRBV6-1 and TRBJ1-2; 9 bases are shared with TRBD1. This CDR3 comprises 14 residues. Germline loops: CDR1 MNHNS, CDR2 SASEGT. V shed 6 bases and J 7 bases; nucleotides not matched to a gene: 9. CDR3 bases: TGTGCCAGCAGGACCGGTGGGACAGGGATTGGCTACACCTTC. Protein: CASRTGGTGIGYTF.

V and J are TRBV10-3 and TRBJ2-7; 13 bases fit TRBD2. The V gene end was trimmed by 5 bases and the J gene end by 6 bases; junction bases not matched to a gene: 16. The germline V gene encodes CDR1 ENHRY and CDR2 SYGVKD. This CDR3 region has 18 residues. The CDR3 DNA is TGTGCCATCAGTCCGGGACTAGCGGGAATTAGCGGAGGGTCCGAGCAGTACTTC. Translation gives CAISPGLAGISGGSEQYF.

This clonotype has a handful of counts. The chain uses TRBV6-9 and TRBJ2-1; the D gene is possibly TRBD2 (6 bases). V lost 3 bases and J lost 2, with 14 bases in between. Germline CDR1 MNHGY, CDR2 SVAAGI. This CDR3 has 16 residues. Written as DNA, the CDR3 is TGTGCCAGCAGTTACGTCCGGGGGTCCGCCTACAATGAGCAGTTCTTC. It yields the protein CASSYVRGSAYNEQFF.

Many counts were recorded for this clonotype. The V call is TRBV6-1, the J call TRBJ2-1, with D possibly TRBD2 on 5 matching bases. This CDR3 spans 17 amino acids. V dropped 5 bases and J dropped 4 bases, with 21 bases sitting between them. Germline V gene lookup returns CDR1 MNHNS and CDR2 SASEGT. The CDR3 is CASSTQSTNTRYNEQFF. CDR3 nucleotide sequence: TGTGCCAGCAGTACTCAGTCGACTAACACGAGATACAATGAGCAGTTCTTC.

This clonotype showed up many times. This chain joins TRBV28 and TRBJ1-5; 10 nucleotides align to TRBD1. Germline lookup yields CDR1 MDHEN and CDR2 SYDVKM. This CDR3 comprises 19 residues. The J segment lost 6 bases and the V segment lost 3 bases, leaving 17 bases of the junction unmatched. The CDR3 region is CASSLRSGGQGLFGQPQHF. In DNA form, the CDR3 reads TGTGCCAGCAGTTTGCGAAGCGGGGGACAGGGGCTTTTCGGTCAGCCCCAGCATTTT. Complete variable domain (other parts from reference TRBV28 and TRBJ1-5): DVKVTQSSRYLVKRTGEKVFLECVQDMDHENMFWYRQDPGLGLRLIYFSYDVKMKEKGDIPEGYSVSREKKERFSLILESASTNQTSMYLCASSLRSGGQGLFGQPQHFGDGTRLSIL.

This rearrangement joins TRBV5-1 to TRBJ2-2; 9 positions agree with TRBD2. Germline CDR1 and CDR2: SGHRS and YFSETQ. V dropped 2 bases and J dropped 4; count of bases not matched to a gene: 9. CDR3 length: 17 amino acids. CDR3 DNA sequence: TGCGCCAGCAGCTTCACTCTAGCGGGAAGGGGCACCGGGGAGCTGTTTTTT. Translated, it gives CASSFTLAGRGTGELFF.

In its sample, this clonotype was seen a few times. V usage is TRBV12-3 or TRBV12-4 and J usage is TRBJ2-5; TRBD1 matches 10 bases. Trimming took 0 bases from V and 5 from J; bases not matched to a gene: 15. CDR3 length: 19 residues. CDR3 loop: CASSLATAWGTGDKETQYF. CDR3 coding DNA: TGTGCCAGCAGTTTAGCGACTGCCTGGGGGACAGGGGATAAGGAGACCCAGTACTTC.

This clonotype was picked up many times. The DNA of the CDR3 is TGTGCCACCAGTGATTATTCCAAACGGGGCTACGAGCAGTACTTC. The encoded protein is CATSDYSKRGYEQYF. The chain carries TRBV24-1 and TRBJ2-7; TRBD2 might be the D (5 bases). The CDR3 extends over 15 amino acids. The V end lost 2 bases, the J end lost 3 bases, and 13 bases lay between the germline ends. CDR1 KGHDR and CDR2 SFDVKD come from the germline V gene.

This clonotype came up many times. This rearrangement joins TRBV3-1 to TRBJ2-5; D may match TRBD1 or TRBD2 (5 bases each). V was shortened by 2 bases and J by 1 base, with 14 bases between the two germline ends. The CDR3 has 16 amino acids. From germline, CDR1 is LGHDT and CDR2 YNNKEL (reference sequence). DNA of the CDR3: TGTGCCAGCAGCCAAAATGCCGGGGCCCGCCAAGAGACCCAGTACTTC. This translates into CASSQNAGARQETQYF.

The gene calls are TRBV9 and TRBJ2-7, with D possibly being TRBD1 or TRBD2 (6 bases each). This CDR3 contains 15 residues. V lost 3 bases and J lost 6, with 19 bases in between. Germline CDR1 reads SGDLS; CDR2 reads YYNGEE. CDR3 coding DNA: TGTGCCAGCAGCGCGGTAGGGGGGTTCTCGGTCGAGCAGTACTTC. Residues: CASSAVGGFSVEQYF.